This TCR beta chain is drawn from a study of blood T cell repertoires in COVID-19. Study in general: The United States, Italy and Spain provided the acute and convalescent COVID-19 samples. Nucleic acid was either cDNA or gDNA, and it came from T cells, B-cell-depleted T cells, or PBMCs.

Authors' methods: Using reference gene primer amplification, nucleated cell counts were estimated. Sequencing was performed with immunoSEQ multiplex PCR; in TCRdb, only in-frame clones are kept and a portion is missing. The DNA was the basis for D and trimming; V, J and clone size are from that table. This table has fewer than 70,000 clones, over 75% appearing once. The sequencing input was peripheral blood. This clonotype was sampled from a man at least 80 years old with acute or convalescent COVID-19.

The CDR3 DNA reads as TGTGCCAGCAGCTTACCGGGACAGGTCGTTACAGATACGCAGTATTTT. It encodes CASSLPGQVVTDTQYF. V is TRBV5-4 and J is TRBJ2-3; 8 nucleotides align to TRBD1. There are 16 residues in the CDR3. Germline V gene lookup returns CDR1 SGHNT and CDR2 YYREEE (reference sequence). The V and J ends lost 2 bases and 3 bases, in that order; junction bases with no gene match: 8.